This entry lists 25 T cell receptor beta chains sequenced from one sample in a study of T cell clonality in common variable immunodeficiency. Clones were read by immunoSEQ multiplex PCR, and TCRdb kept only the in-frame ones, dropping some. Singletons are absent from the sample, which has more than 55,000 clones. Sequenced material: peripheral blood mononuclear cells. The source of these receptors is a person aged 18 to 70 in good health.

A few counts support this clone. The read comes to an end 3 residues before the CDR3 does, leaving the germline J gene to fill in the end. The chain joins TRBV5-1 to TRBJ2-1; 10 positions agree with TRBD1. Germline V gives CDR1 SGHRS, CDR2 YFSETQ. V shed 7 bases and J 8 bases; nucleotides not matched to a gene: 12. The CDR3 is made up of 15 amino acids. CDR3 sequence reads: CASSFRDRGLDEQFF. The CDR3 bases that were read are TGCGCCAGCTCATTCCGGGACAGGGGCTTGGATGAG.

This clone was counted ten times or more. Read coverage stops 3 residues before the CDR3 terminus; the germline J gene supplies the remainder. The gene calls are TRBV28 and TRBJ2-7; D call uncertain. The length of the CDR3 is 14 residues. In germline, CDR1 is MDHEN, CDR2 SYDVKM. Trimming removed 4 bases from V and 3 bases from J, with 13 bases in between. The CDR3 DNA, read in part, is TGTGCCAGCAGTTCCCCCCTCAGGAGCTACGAG. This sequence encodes CASSSPLRSYE. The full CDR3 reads CASSSPLRSYEQYF.

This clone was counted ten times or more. CDR3 DNA, as far as it was read: TGCGCCAGCAGCCCCGGGACAGGGGGAACTGAA. Translation: CASSPGTGGTE. The CDR3 reads in full as CASSPGTGGTEAFF. The chain recombines TRBV5-1 with TRBJ1-1; TRBD1 matches at 11 bases. The CDR3 end falls 3 residues outside the read, so it is completed with the germline J gene. CDR1 is SGHRS and CDR2 is YFSETQ in the germline V gene. The V and J ends lost 4 bases and 5 bases, in that order; junction bases with no gene match: 4. This CDR3 is 14 amino acids long. Full variable domain (remainder filled in from reference TRBV5-1 and TRBJ1-1): KAGVTQTPRYLIKTRGQQVTLSCSPISGHRSVSWYQQTPGQGLQFLFEYFSETQRNKGNFPGRFSGRQFSNSRSEMNVSTLELGDSALYLCASSPGTGGTEAFFGQGTRLTVV.

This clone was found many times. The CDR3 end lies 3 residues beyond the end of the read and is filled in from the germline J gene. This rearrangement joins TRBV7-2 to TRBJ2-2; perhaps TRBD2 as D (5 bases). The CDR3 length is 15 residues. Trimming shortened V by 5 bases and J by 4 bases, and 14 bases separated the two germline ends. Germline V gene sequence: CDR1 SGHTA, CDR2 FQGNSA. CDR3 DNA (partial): TGTGCCAGCAGCCGGACTGCGCGAGTCACCGGGGAG. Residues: CASSRTARVTGE. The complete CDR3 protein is CASSRTARVTGELFF.

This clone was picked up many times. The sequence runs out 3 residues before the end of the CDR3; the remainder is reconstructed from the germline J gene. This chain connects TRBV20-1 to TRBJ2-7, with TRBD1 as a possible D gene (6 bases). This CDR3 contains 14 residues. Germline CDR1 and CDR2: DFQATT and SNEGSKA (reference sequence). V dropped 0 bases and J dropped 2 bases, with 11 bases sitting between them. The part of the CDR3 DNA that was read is TGCAGTGCTAGAGACAGGGGCCCTACCTACGAG. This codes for CSARDRGPTYE. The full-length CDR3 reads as CSARDRGPTYEQYF.

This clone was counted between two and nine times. CDR3 sequence reads: CASSTGQGANEQFF. The covered CDR3 bases are TGTGCCAGTAGTACCGGACAGGGGGCGAATGAG. The chain combines TRBV19 with TRBJ2-1, with 11 nucleotides matching TRBD1. The read halts 3 residues ahead of the CDR3 end, with the missing end drawn from the germline J gene. This CDR3 has 14 amino acids. Germline V gene sequence: CDR1 LNHDA, CDR2 SQIVND (reference sequence). J was trimmed by 7 bases and V by 4 bases; bases with no gene match: 3.

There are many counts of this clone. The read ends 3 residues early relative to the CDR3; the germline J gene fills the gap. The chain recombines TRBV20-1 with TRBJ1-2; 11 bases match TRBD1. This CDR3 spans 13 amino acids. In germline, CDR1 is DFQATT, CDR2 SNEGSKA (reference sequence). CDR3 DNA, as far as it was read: TGCAGTGCTTACGGACAGGGGGCAAAGGGC. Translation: CSAYGQGAKG. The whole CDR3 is CSAYGQGAKGYTF.

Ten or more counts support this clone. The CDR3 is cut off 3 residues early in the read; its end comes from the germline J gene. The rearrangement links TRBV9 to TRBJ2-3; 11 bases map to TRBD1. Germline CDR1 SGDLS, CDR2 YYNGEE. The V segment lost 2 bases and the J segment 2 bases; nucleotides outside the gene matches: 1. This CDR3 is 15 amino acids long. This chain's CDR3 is CASSVDRGLTDTQYF. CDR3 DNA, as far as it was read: TGTGCCAGCAGCGTGGACAGGGGGCTCACAGATACG.

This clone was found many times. The chain's CDR3 is CASSGRTGVEETQYF. CDR3 DNA, as far as it was read: TGTGCCAGCAGCGGGAGGACAGGGGTCGAGGAGACC. The chain is built from TRBV9 and TRBJ2-5; TRBD1 matches 9 bases. From the germline J gene comes the end of the CDR3, since the read stops 3 residues before it. The CDR3 sequence is 15 residues long. Germline CDR1 is SGDLS and CDR2 is YYNGEE. V was pared by 3 bases and J by 5 bases, with 8 bases of the junction left unmatched. Using reference TRBV9 and TRBJ2-5 for the parts outside the CDR3, the full variable domain is DSGVTQTPKHLITATGQRVTLRCSPRSGDLSVYWYQQSLDQGLQFLIQYYNGEERAKGNILERFSAQQFPDLHSELNLSSLELGDSALYFCASSGRTGVEETQYFGPGTRLLVL.

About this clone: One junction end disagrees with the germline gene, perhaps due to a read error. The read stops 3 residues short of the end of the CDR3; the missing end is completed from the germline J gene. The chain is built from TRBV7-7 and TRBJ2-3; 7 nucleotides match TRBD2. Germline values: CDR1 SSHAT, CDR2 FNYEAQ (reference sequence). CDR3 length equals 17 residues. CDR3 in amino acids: CASSLKGGRESKDTQYF. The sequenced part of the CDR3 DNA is TGTGCTAGCAGCTTAAAGGGCGGGCGGGAGTCCAAAGATACG.

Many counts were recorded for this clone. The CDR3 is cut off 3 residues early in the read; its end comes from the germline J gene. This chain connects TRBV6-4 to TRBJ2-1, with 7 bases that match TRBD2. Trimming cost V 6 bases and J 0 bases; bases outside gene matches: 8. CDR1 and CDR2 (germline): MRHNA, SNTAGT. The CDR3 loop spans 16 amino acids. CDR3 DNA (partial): TGTGCCAGCAGATCTACTAGCGTAAGCTCCTACAATGAG. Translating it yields CASRSTSVSSYNE. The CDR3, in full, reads CASRSTSVSSYNEQFF.

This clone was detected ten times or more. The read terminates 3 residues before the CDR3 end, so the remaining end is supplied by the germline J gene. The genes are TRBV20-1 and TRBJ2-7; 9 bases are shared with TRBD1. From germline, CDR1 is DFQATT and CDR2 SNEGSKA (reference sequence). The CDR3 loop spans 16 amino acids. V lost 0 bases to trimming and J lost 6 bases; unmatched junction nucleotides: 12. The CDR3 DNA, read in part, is TGCAGTGCTAGAGATGACGACCGGGACAGGGTCGGCGAG. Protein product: CSARDDDRDRVGE. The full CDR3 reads CSARDDDRDRVGEQYF.

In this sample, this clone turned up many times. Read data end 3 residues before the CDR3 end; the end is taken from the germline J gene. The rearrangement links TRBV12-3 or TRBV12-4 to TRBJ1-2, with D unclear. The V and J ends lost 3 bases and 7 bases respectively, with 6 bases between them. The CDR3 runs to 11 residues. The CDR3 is CASSFGGGYTF. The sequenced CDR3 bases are TGTGCCAGCAGTTTCGGTGGTGGC.

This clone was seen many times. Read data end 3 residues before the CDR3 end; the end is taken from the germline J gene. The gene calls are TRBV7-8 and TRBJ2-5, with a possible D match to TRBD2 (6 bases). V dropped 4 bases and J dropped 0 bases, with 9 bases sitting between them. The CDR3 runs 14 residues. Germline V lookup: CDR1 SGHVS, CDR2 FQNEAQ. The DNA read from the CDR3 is TGTGCCAGCAGCTCCAGCGGGTACCAAGAGACC. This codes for CASSSSGYQET. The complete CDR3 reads CASSSSGYQETQYF. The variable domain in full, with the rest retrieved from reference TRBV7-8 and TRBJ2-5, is GAGVSQSPRYKVAKRGQDVALRCDPISGHVSLFWYQQALGQGPEFLTYFQNEAQLDKSGLPSDRFFAERPEGSVSTLKIQRTQQEDSAVYLCASSSSGYQETQYFGPGTRLLVL.

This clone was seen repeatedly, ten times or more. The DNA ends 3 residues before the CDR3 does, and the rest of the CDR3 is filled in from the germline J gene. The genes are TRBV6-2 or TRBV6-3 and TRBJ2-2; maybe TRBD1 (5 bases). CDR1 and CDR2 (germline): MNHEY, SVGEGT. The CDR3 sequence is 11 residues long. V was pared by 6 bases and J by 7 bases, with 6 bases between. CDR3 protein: CASSQGGELFF. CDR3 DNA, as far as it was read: TGTGCCAGCAGCCAGGGCGGGGAG.

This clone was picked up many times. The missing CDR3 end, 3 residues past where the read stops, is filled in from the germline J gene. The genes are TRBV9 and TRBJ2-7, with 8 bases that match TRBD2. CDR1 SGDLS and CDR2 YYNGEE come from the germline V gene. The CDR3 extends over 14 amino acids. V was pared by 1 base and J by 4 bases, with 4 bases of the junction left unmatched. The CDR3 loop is CASSVTSGSYEQYF. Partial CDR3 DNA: TGTGCCAGCAGCGTAACAAGCGGGAGTTACGAG. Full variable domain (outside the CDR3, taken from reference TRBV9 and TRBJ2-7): DSGVTQTPKHLITATGQRVTLRCSPRSGDLSVYWYQQSLDQGLQFLIQYYNGEERAKGNILERFSAQQFPDLHSELNLSSLELGDSALYFCASSVTSGSYEQYFGPGTRLTVT.

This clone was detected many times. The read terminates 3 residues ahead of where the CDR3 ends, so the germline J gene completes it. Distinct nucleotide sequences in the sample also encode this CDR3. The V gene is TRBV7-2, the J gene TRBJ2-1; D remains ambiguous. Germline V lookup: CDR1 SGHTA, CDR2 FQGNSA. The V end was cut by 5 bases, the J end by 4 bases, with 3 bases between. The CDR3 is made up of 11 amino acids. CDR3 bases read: TGTGCCAGCAGCCCATACAATGAG. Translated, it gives CASSPYNE. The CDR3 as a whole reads CASSPYNEQFF.

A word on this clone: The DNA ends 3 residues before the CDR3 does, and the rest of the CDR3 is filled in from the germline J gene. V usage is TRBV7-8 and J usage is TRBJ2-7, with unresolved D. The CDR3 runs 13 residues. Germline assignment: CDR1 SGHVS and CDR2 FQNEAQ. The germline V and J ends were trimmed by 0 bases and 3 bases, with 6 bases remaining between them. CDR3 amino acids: CASSLARYYEQYF. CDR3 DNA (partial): TGTGCCAGCAGCTTAGCGCGTTACTACGAG.

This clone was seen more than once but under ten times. The CDR3 here is CASSIVETSVHNEQFF. Partial CDR3 DNA: TGTGCCAGTAGTATAGTGGAGACTAGCGTACACAATGAG. This rearrangement joins TRBV19 to TRBJ2-1, with TRBD2 matching over 8 bases. The read ends 3 residues before the CDR3 terminus; that terminus is restored from the germline J gene. Germline V gene data show CDR1 as LNHDA and CDR2 as SQIVND (reference sequence). V was pared by 1 base and J by 5 bases, with 7 bases of the junction left unmatched. The CDR3 sequence is 16 residues long.

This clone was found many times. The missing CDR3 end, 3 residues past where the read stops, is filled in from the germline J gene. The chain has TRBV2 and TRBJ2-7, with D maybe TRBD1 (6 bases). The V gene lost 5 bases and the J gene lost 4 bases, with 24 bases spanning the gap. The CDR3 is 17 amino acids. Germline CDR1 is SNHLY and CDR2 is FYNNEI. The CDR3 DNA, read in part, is TGTGCCAGCAGTTCAAAACAGGGCTTGGGGGACCCTTACGAG. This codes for CASSSKQGLGDPYE. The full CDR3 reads CASSSKQGLGDPYEQYF.

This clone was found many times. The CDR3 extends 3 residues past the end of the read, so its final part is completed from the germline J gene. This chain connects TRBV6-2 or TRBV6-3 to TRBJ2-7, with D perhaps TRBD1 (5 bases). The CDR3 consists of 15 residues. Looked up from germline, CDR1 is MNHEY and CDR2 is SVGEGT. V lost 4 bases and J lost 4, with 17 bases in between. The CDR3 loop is CASSSRGRRDYEQYF. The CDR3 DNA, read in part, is TGTGCCAGCAGTTCCCGTGGTCGCAGGGATTACGAG.

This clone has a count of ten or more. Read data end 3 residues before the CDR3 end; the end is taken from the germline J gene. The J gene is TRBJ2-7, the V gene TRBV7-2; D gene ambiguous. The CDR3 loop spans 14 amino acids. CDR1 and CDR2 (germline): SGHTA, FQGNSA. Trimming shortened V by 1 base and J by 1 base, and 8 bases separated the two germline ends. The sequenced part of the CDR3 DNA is TGTGCCAGCAGCTTAGGAGCAGGATCCTACGAG. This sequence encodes CASSLGAGSYE. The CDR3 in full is CASSLGAGSYEQYF.

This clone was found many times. The chain's CDR3 is CASSQGFNFGANVLTF. The CDR3 DNA, read in part, is TGTGCCAGCTCACAGGGGTTTAACTTTGGGGCCAACGTC. The rearrangement uses TRBV18 and TRBJ2-6, with TRBD1 as a possible D gene (5 bases). The read ends 3 residues shy of where the CDR3 ends; the end is completed using the germline J gene. CDR1 KGHSH and CDR2 LQKENI come from the germline V gene. This CDR3 contains 16 residues. V was clipped by 4 bases and J by 3 bases, with 13 bases between them.

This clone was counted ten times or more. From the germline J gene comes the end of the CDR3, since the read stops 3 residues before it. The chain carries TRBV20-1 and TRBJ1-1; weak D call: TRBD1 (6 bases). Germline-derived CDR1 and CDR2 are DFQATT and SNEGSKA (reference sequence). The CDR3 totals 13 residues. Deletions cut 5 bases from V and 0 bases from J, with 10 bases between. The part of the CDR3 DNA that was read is TGCAGTGCTTCAGGGGTCATGAACACTGAA. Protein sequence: CSASGVMNTE. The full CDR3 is CSASGVMNTEAFF.

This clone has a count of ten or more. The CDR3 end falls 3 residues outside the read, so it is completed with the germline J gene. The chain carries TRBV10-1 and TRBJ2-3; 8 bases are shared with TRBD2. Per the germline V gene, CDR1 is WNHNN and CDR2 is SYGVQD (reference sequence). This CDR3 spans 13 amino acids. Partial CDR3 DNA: TGCGCCAGCAGTGAGGCCGGGACTAGAACG. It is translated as CASSEAGTRT. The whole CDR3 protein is CASSEAGTRTQYF.